This T cell receptor beta chain was captured by sequencing in a study of T cell changes during pregnancy in multiple sclerosis. The repertoire was sequenced with immunoSEQ multiplex PCR; TCRdb's copy has only in-frame clones and lacks some. This sample has nearly 25,000 clones; more than 75% occur once, and the top ten carry 0.7% to 0.85%. J lost 6 bases, V lost 4 bases, and 9 bases had no gene match. Germline loops: CDR1 SGHDT, CDR2 YYEEEE. This CDR3 spans 15 amino acids. Sequenced material: CD4+ T cells from peripheral blood mononuclear cells, taken in the first trimester of pregnancy. The clonotype originates from a female donor in good health, enrolled as a control in a pregnancy study. The V call is TRBV5-6, the J call TRBJ1-1; 10 nucleotides align to TRBD1. CDR3 nucleotides: TGTGCCAGCAGCGCGCCCGGGACAGGGGCGGCTGAAGCTTTCTTT. Translating gives CASSAPGTGAAEAFF.